The 2 T cell receptor beta chains below all came from one sample that was sequenced in a study of OX40 agonist ivuxolimab in advanced cancers. This table comes from immunoSEQ multiplex PCR, and its TCRdb copy is limited to in-frame clones, with some not included. The sample yields under 65,000 clones, more than 85% seen once. The specimen was CD4+ or CD8+ T cells sorted from blood, collected in a trial of the OX40 agonist ivuxolimab. These receptors originate from an adult with an advanced solid tumor such as melanoma, head and neck, liver or kidney cancer.

In the case of this clone: Other DNA sequences of this sample code for an identical CDR3. The rearrangement uses TRBV30 and TRBJ1-4; D is uncertain. Germline assignment: CDR1 GTSNPN and CDR2 SVGIG (reference sequence). V lost 0 bases and J 8 bases, leaving 7 bases between the germline ends. This CDR3 region has 12 residues. This CDR3 reads CAWSVLREKLFF. The CDR3 DNA reads TGTGCCTGGAGTGTATTGCGAGAAAAACTGTTTTTT.

The chain recombines TRBV5-1 with TRBJ2-3; D is tentatively TRBD1 or TRBD2 (6 bases each). The germline V and J ends were trimmed by 4 bases and 1 base, with 13 bases remaining between them. CDR1 SGHRS and CDR2 YFSETQ come from the germline V gene. The CDR3 is 15 residues long. CDR3 residues: CASSPGGSGTDTQYF. Written as DNA, the CDR3 is TGCGCCAGCAGCCCCGGGGGCTCTGGCACAGATACGCAGTATTTT. The whole variable domain, filled in from reference TRBV5-1 and TRBJ2-3, reads KAGVTQTPRYLIKTRGQQVTLSCSPISGHRSVSWYQQTPGQGLQFLFEYFSETQRNKGNFPGRFSGRQFSNSRSEMNVSTLELGDSALYLCASSPGGSGTDTQYFGPGTRLTVL.